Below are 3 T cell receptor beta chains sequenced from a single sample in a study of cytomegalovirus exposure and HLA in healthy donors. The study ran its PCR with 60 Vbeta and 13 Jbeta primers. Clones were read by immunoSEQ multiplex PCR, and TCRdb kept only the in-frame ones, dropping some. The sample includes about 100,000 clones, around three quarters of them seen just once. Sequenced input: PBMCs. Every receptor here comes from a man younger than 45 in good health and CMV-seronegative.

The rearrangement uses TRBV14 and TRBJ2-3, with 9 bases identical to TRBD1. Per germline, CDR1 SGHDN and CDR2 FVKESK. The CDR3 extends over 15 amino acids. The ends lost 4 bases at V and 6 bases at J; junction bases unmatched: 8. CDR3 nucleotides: TGTGCCAGCAGCCCACAGGGGGCCCGGAGGGATACGCAGTATTTT. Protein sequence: CASSPQGARRDTQYF.

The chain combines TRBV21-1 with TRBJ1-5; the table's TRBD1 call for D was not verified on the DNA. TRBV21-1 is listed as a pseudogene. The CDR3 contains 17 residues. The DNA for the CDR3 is TGTGCCAGCCCGTTCCTAAAGGCAGTCAAGGGGAATCAGCCCCAGCATTTT. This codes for CASPFLKAVKGNQPQHF.

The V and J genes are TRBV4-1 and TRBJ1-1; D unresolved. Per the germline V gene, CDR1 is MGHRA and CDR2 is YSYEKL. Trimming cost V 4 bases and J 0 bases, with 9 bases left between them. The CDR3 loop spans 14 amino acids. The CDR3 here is CASSRGEMNTEAFF. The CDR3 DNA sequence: TGCGCCAGCAGCCGGGGAGAGATGAACACTGAAGCTTTCTTT.